This TCR beta chain was observed in a study of cytomegalovirus exposure and HLA in healthy donors. Whole-study results and caveats: Usually a TCR sequence was rare, but some public TCRs were found in many donors.

In the case of this clone: Its matching antigen is unknown.

Generated by immunoSEQ multiplex PCR, the TCRdb table keeps only in-frame clones and is missing some. The repertoire has 260,000 or so clones, roughly 90% of them found once; the top ten carry about 0.85%. V gave up 3 bases and J gave up 2 bases; unmatched junction bases: 5. In germline, CDR1 is MDHEN, CDR2 SYDVKM. The CDR3 totals 16 residues. The donors were members of the validation cohort comprising over a hundred subjects, separate from the roughly 670-subject first cohort. The TCR originated in a woman in her late teens or twenties in good health and CMV-seronegative. This chain connects TRBV28 to TRBJ1-2, with 11 bases aligning to TRBD1. Sequencing was performed on PBMCs. The CDR3, as DNA: TGTGCCAGCAGTTTGTCCGGGACAGGGGGAAACTATGGCTACACCTTC. Translation gives CASSLSGTGGNYGYTF.